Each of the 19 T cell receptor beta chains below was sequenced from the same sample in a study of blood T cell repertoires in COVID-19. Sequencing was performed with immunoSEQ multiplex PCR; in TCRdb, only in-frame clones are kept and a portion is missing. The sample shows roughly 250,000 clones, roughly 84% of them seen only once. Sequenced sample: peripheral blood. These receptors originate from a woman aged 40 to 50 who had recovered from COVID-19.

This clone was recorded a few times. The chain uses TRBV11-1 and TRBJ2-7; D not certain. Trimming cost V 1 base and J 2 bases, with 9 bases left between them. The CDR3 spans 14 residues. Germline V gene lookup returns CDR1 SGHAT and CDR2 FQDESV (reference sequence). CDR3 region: CASSLVRPPYEQYF. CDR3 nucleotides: TGTGCCAGCAGCTTAGTCAGGCCCCCCTACGAGCAGTACTTC.

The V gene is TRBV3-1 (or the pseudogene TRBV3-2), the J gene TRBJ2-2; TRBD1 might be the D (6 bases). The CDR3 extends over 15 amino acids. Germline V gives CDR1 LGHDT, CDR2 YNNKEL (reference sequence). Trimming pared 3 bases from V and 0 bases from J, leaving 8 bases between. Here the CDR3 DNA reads TGTGCCAGCAGCCAGGACAGAGCGAACACCGGGGAGCTGTTTTTT. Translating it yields CASSQDRANTGELFF.

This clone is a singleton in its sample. The CDR3 loop reads CASSQEGGGSRYEQYF. For the CDR3, the DNA is TGCGCCAGCAGCCAAGAGGGGGGCGGGAGTAGATACGAGCAGTACTTC. The gene calls are TRBV4-3 and TRBJ2-7; a possible D gene is TRBD2 (7 bases). The CDR3 extends over 16 amino acids. Germline CDR1 is LGHNA and CDR2 is YSLEER. Trimming left V 0 bases short and J 4 bases short, with 16 bases between.

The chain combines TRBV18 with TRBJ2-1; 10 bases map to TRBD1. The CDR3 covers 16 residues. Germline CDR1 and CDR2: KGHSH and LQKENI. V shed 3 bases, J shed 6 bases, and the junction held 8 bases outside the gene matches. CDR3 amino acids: CASSPRGTGASNEQFF. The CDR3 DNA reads TGTGCCAGCTCACCTCGAGGGACAGGGGCTTCCAATGAGCAGTTCTTC.

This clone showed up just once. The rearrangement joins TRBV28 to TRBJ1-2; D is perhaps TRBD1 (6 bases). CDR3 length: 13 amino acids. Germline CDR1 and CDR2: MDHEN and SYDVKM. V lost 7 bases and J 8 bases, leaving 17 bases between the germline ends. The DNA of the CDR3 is TGTGCCAGCATGCAGGGGCCGGCAGTGGGCTACACCTTC. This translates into CASMQGPAVGYTF.

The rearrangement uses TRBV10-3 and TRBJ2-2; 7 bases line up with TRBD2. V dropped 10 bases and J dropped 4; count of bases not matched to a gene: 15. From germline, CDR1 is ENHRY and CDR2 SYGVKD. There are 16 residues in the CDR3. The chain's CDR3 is CASHVGGGTGTGELFF. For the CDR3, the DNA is TGTGCCAGCCATGTTGGGGGGGGAACGGGCACCGGGGAGCTGTTTTTT.

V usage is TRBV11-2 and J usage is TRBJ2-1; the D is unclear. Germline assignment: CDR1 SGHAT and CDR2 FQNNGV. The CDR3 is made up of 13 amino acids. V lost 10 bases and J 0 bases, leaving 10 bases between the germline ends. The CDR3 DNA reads TGTGCCACCGGTTCGAGCTCCTACAATGAGCAGTTCTTC. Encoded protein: CATGSSSYNEQFF.

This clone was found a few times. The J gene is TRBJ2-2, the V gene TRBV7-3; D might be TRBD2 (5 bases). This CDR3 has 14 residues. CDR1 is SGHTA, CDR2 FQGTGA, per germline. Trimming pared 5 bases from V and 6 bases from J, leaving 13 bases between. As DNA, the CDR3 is TGTGCCAGCAGCGGAGGCCCCAGTTCCGGGGAGCTGTTTTTT. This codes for CASSGGPSSGELFF.

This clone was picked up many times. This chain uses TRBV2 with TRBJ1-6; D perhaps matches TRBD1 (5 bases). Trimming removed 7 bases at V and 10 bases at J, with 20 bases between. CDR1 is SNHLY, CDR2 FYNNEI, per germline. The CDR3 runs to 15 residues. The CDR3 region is CASKILAQGRSPLHF. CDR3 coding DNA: TGTGCCAGCAAAATCCTGGCGCAGGGCCGGTCACCCCTCCACTTT.

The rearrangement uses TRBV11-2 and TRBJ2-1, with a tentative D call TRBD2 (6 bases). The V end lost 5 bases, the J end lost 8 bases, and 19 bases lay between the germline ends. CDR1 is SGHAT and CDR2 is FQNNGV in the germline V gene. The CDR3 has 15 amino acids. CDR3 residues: CASSGPEGYGDEQFF. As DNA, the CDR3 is TGTGCCAGCAGCGGCCCGGAGGGGTACGGAGATGAGCAGTTCTTC.

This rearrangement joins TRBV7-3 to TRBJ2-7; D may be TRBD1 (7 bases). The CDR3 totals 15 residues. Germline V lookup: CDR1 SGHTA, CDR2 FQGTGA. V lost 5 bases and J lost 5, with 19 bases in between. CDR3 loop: CASSPGTARRDEQYF. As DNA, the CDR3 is TGTGCCAGCAGCCCTGGGACAGCCCGGAGGGACGAGCAGTACTTC.

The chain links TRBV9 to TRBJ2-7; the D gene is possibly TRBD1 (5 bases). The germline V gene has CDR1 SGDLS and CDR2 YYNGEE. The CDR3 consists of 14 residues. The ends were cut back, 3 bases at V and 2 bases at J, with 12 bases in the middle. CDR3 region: CASSARAPAYEQYF. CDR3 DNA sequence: TGTGCCAGCAGCGCCAGGGCCCCTGCCTACGAGCAGTACTTC.

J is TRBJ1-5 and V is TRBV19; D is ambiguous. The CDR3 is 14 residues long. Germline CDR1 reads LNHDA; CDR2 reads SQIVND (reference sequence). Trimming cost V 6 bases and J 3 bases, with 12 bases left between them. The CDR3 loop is CASSGIRSNQPQHF. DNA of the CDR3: TGTGCCAGTAGCGGGATCAGATCCAATCAGCCCCAGCATTTT.

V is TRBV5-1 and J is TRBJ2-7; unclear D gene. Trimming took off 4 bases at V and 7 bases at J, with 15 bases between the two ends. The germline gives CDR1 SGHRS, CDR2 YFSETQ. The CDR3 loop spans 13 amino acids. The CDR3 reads CASSNVVSEEQYF. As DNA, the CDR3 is TGCGCCAGCAGCAACGTAGTATCCGAGGAGCAGTACTTC.

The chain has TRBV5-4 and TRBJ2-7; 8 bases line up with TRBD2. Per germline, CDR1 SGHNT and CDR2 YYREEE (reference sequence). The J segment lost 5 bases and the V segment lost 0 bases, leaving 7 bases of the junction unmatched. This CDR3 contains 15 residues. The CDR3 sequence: CASSLAGGRKNEQYF. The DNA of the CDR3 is TGTGCCAGCAGCTTGGCGGGGGGGCGCAAAAACGAGCAGTACTTC. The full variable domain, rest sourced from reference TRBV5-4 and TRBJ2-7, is ETGVTQSPTHLIKTRGQQVTLRCSSQSGHNTVSWYQQALGQGPQFIFQYYREEENGRGNFPPRFSGLQFPNYSSELNVNALELDDSALYLCASSLAGGRKNEQYFGPGTRLTVT.

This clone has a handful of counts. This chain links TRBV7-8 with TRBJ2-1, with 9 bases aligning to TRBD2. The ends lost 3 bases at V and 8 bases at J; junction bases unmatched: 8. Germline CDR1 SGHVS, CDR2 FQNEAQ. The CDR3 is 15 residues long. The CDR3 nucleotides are TGTGCCAGCAGCTTTTTGGCGGGGGGGCCGTATGAGCAGTTCTTC. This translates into CASSFLAGGPYEQFF.

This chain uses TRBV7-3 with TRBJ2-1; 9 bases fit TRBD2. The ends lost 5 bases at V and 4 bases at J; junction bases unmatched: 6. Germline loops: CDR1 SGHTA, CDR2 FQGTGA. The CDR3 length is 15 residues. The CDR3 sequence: CASSLSGGTYNEQFF. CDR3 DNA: TGTGCCAGCAGCCTGAGCGGGGGGACGTACAATGAGCAGTTCTTC.

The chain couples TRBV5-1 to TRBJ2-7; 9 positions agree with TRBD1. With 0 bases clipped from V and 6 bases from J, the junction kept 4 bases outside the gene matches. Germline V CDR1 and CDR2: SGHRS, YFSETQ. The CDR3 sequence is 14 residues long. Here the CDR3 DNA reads TGCGCCAGCAGCTTGGAAGGGACAGGGATCGAGCAGTACTTC. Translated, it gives CASSLEGTGIEQYF.

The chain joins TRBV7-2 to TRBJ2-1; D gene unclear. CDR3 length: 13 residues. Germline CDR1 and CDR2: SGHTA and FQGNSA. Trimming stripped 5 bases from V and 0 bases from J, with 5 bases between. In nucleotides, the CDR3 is TGTGCCAGCAGCAGCTACTCCTACAATGAGCAGTTCTTC. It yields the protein CASSSYSYNEQFF.